This T cell receptor (beta chain) was recorded in a study of T cell repertoires in cytomegalovirus infection (dated 2019 in TCRdb). Background on the whole study: The peptide stimulations were aimed at well-studied HLA-B-restricted epitopes as well as recently identified HLA-C-restricted CMV epitopes, whose presentation resists viral immunomodulation. The HLA type of each donor mattered for the analysis, because public TCR beta signatures pointed to carriage of CMV infection along with the matching HLA type.

In this sample, this clonotype turned up many times. Its recognized antigen is unknown. Base-call qualities are not available, and no considerably larger clone is one nucleotide away. The sample's treatment or condition label, in plain terms: in vitro stimulation with specific CMV peptide epitopes to enrich CMV-specific T cells. The paper's findings and limits, for the study overall: In both this cohort and an independent cohort of several hundred donors, the cumulative frequency of public TCR beta family members distinguished carriers of CMV infection plus the relevant HLA type. The ex vivo response was dominated by HLA-C-restricted CMV-specific TCR beta clonotypes, which also provided the single most frequent clonotype in two of eight donors.

The sequencer was an Illumina HiSeq 1500. TCRdb ran its own pipeline on the public reads, namely fastp trimming at Q25 and MiXCR clone calling, and kept in-frame beta chains. When rows share a CDR3 protein, they turn into one entry using the most common DNA and genes. Recorded for this sample are approximately 100,000 distinct CDR3 sequences; around 45% of them occurred a single time. The top ten constitute 74% of the sample. The source is a human donor in good health (CMV status not recorded). Some clones in this sample may be carry-over from other donors' samples. The sequences come from CD8+ T cells from cultured PBMCs, collected from culture after CMV antigen stimulation.

The CDR3 in this case is CASSLRGILGDEQFF. The sequenced DNA: TGTGCCAGCAGCTTAAGAGGGATCCTGGGGGATGAGCAGTTCTTC. The rearrangement combines TRBV7-7 with TRBJ2-1; the D gene is possibly TRBD1 or TRBD2, each agreeing over 5 bases. The CDR3, from cysteine to phenylalanine, totals 15 residues. Only CDR3 DNA is held: 45 bases, read in frame from base 1. CDR1 and CDR2 are drawn from the germline V gene (reference sequence): SSHAT, FNYEAQ. V gives up 2 bases and J gives up 8 bases, and the segment between their germline ends measures 16 bases.